This entry is about one T cell receptor (beta chain). Its target is unknown. This same CDR3 is encoded by further DNA sequences in the sample. The data stem from a study of T cell responses to AZD1222 COVID-19 vaccine. The method was immunoSEQ multiplex PCR; TCRdb's version includes in-frame clones alone and lacks a portion of them. The sample lists approximately 100,000 clones, more than 75% occurring once. Study-wide points: The CD4 TCRs associated with vaccination extended across spike and predominated at 160-218 and 743-854. As reported, nearly half of all spike-specific TCRs target variant regions that are unmutated. Mostly white British, mostly female donors; authors suggested clonal diversity may be underestimated. Repertoire samples came only from after the peak T cell response.

Germline CDR1 is SGHVS and CDR2 is FQNEAQ. The CDR3 sequence is 13 residues long. V lost 1 base to trimming and J lost 1 base, with 4 bases between them. The source of this sequence is an adult who received the MenACWY meningococcal vaccine as a control. The V and J genes are TRBV7-8 and TRBJ1-1; no definite D call. The material was peripheral blood, obtained 28 days after the second dose of the MenACWY control vaccine. This chain's CDR3 is CASSLVGNTEAFF. The CDR3 DNA reads as TGTGCCAGCAGCTTAGTTGGGAACACTGAAGCTTTCTTT.